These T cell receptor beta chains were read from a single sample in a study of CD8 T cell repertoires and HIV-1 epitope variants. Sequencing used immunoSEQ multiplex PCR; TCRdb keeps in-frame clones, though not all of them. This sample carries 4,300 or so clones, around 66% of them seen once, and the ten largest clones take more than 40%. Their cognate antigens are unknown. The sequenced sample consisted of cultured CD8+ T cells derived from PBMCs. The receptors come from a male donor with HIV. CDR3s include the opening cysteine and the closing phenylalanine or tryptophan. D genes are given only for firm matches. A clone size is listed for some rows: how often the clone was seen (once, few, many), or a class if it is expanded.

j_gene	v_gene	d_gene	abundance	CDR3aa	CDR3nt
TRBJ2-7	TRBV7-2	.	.	CASSLVGDEQYF	TGTGCCAGCAGCTTAGTCGGTGACGAGCAGTACTTC
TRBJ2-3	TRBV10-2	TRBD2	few	CASSEIGLAGDTQYF	TGCGCCAGCAGTGAGATAGGACTAGCGGGCGATACGCAGTATTTT
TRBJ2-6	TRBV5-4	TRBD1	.	CASSSQGTGANVLTF	TGTGCCAGCAGCTCACAGGGGACTGGGGCCAACGTCCTGACTTTC
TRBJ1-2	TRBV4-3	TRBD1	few	CASSQDLDRLYGYTF	TGCGCCAGCAGCCAAGATCTGGACAGGCTCTATGGCTACACCTTC
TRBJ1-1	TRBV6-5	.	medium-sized	CASSYLDMNTEAFF	TGTGCCAGCAGTTACTTGGATATGAACACTGAAGCTTTCTTT
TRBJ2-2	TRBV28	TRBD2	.	CASSRGLAGNTGELFF	TGTGCCAGCAGTCGGGGACTAGCGGGGAACACCGGGGAGCTGTTTTTT
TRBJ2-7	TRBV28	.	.	CASRQKSRVSYEQYF	TGTGCCAGCCGACAGAAATCCAGGGTCTCCTACGAGCAGTACTTC
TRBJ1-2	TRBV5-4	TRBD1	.	CASSLQGSNYGYTF	TGTGCCAGCAGTTTACAGGGGAGTAACTATGGCTACACCTTC
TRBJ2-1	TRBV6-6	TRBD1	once	CASSYETGSYNEQFF	TGTGCCAGCAGTTACGAGACAGGGTCCTACAATGAGCAGTTCTTC
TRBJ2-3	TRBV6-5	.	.	CASSLGTDTQYF	TGTGCCAGCAGTTTAGGGACAGATACGCAGTATTTT
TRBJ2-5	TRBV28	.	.	CASSLSTLTWDQETQYF	TGTGCCAGCAGTTTATCAACCCTGACTTGGGACCAAGAGACCCAGTACTTC
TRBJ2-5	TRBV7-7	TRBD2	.	CASRAGTSGFNIQETQYF	TGTGCTAGCAGGGCCGGGACTAGCGGCTTCAACATTCAAGAGACCCAGTACTTC
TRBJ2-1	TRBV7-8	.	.	CASSLEAVEYSNEQFF	TGTGCCAGCAGCTTAGAGGCGGTAGAATATAGCAATGAGCAGTTCTTC
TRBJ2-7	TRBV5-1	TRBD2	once	CASSLAGAVQYEQYF	TGCGCCAGCAGCCTAGCGGGAGCGGTCCAGTACGAGCAGTACTTC
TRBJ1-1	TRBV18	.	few	CASSRERVRTEAFF	TGTGCCAGCTCACGCGAAAGGGTTAGGACTGAAGCTTTCTTT
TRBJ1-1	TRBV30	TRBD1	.	CAWLDRADTEAFF	TGTGCCTGGTTGGACAGGGCGGACACTGAAGCTTTCTTT
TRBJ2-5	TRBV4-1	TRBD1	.	CASSQDWEDRVQETQYF	TGCGCCAGCAGCCAAGATTGGGAAGACAGGGTCCAAGAGACCCAGTACTTC
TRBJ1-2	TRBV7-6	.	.	CASSEGVGDGYTF	TGTGCCAGCAGCGAAGGGGTTGGGGATGGCTACACCTTC
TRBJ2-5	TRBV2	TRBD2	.	CASSEVDSFTSGDQETQYF	TGTGCCAGCAGTGAAGTCGACTCGTTCACTAGCGGCGATCAAGAGACCCAGTACTTC
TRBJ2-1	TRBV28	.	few	CASSLEYNEQFF	TGTGCCAGCAGTTTAGAGTACAATGAGCAGTTCTTC